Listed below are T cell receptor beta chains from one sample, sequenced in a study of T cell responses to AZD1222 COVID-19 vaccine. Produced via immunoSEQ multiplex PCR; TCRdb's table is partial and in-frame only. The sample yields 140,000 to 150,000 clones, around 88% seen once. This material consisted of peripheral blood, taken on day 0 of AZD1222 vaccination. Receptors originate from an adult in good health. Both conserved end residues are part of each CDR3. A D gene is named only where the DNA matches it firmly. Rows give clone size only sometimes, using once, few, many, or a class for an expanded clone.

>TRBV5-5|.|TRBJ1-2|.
TGTGCCAGCAGCTTGGAGTGGGGGCTTTTCTATGGCTACACCTTC
CASSLEWGLFYGYTF
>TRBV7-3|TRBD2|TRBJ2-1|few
TGTGCCAGCAGCTTATCCTCGGGACTAGCCAATGAGCAGTTCTTC
CASSLSSGLANEQFF
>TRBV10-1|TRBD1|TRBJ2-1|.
TGCGCCAGCAGTGAGTTAGAAAGGACAGGGGCGCCGAGCTCCTACAATGAGCAGTTCTTC
CASSELERTGAPSSYNEQFF
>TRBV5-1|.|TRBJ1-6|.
TGCGCCAGCAGCTTGGGCTCAGGGGCTAGTAATTCACCCCTCCACTTT
CASSLGSGASNSPLHF
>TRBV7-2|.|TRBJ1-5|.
TGTGCCAGCAGCTCAACAGCCGATCAGCCCCAGCATTTT
CASSSTADQPQHF
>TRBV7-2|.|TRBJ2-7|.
TGTGCCAGCAGCCCACCGGGGACGGGGAGGTACGAGCAGTACTTC
CASSPPGTGRYEQYF
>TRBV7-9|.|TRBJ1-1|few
TGTGCCAGCAGCTCAGAACAGGGCGCTGAAGCTTTCTTT
CASSSEQGAEAFF
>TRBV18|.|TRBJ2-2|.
TGTGCCAGCTCACTCAGCAGCGGCACTAACACCGGGGAGCTGTTTTTT
CASSLSSGTNTGELFF
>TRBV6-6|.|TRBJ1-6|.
TGTGCCAGCAGTGTCCGGGGGGACTCACCCCTCCACTTT
CASSVRGDSPLHF
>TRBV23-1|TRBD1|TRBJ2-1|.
TGCGCCAGCTCCCGGAGGGCCGCCGGGACAGGCTCCTACAATGAGCAGTTCTTC
CASSRRAAGTGSYNEQFF
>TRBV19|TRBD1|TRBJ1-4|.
TGTGCCAGTAGACCGACAGGGGGTAATGAAAAACTGTTTTTT
CASRPTGGNEKLFF
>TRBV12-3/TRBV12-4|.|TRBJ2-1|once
TGTGCCAGCAGTTTGTCTCCAAAGCAGTTCTTC
CASSLSPKQFF
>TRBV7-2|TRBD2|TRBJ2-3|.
TGTGCCAGCAGCTTATCTATAGCGGGGGGGCCGGGCACAGATACGCAGTATTTT
CASSLSIAGGPGTDTQYF
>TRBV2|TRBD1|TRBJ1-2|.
TGTGCCAGCAGTGAACCGTCAGGGGGTAACTATGGCTACACCTTC
CASSEPSGGNYGYTF
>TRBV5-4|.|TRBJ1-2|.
TGTGCCAGCAGCTCCGCGGCTAACTATGGCTACACCTTC
CASSSAANYGYTF
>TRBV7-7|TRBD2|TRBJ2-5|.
TGTGCTAGCAGCTTAGGTGCTAGCGGGAGAGAGACCCAGTACTTC
CASSLGASGRETQYF
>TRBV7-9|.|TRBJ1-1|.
TGTGCCAGCAGCTTAGGGGGCCGAGTCATCACTGAAGCTTTCTTT
CASSLGGRVITEAFF
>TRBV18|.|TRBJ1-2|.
TGTGCCAGCTCACCACAATCGATCACGGGAGACTATGGCTACACCTTC
CASSPQSITGDYGYTF
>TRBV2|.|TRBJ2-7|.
TGTGCCAGCATGGGGGGGAGGGGGCACGAGCAGTACTTC
CASMGGRGHEQYF
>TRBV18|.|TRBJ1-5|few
TGTGCCAGCTCAACAGACGGGACACCGTATCAGCCCCAGCATTTT
CASSTDGTPYQPQHF
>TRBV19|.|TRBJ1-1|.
TGTGCCAGTATGGAGGGTTGGAACACTGAAGCTTTCTTT
CASMEGWNTEAFF
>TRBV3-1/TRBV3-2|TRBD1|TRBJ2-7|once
TGTGCCAGCTCCGGGACAGGGGCCTACGAGCAGTACTTC
CASSGTGAYEQYF
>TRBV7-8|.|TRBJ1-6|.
TGTGCCAGCAGCTTAGCGGGCAGGGGCGGCTATAATTCACCCCTCCACTTT
CASSLAGRGGYNSPLHF
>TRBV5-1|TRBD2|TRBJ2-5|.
TGCGCCAGCAGCCCACCACTAGCGGGGGGACAAGAGACCCAGTACTTC
CASSPPLAGGQETQYF
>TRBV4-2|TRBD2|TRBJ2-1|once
TGTGCCAGCTCGGACGGGGGGGCGGTTACTGAGCAGTTCTTC
CASSDGGAVTEQFF
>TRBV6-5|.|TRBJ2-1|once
TGTGCCAGCAGCCGGAGCGGGTCTGAGCAGTTCTTC
CASSRSGSEQFF
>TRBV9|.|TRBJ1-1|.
TGTGCCAGCAGCGTAGGTCCCCAGACTGAAGCTTTCTTT
CASSVGPQTEAFF
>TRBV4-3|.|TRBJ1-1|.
TGCGCCAGCAGCCAAGATAGTGGGGGGATGAACACTGAAGCTTTCTTT
CASSQDSGGMNTEAFF
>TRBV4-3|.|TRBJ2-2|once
TGCGCCAGCAGCCAAGCGGCGGGCCTTGGATCGGGGACCGGGGAGCTGTTTTTT
CASSQAAGLGSGTGELFF
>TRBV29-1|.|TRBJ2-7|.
TGCAGCGTTGGAGAACAGGGCTACGAGCAGTACTTC
CSVGEQGYEQYF
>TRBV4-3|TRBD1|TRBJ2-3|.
TGCGCCAGCAGCCAAGCACCGGGACAGGGTACAGATACGCAGTATTTT
CASSQAPGQGTDTQYF
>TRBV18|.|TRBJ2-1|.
TGTGCCAGCTCACTATCGGCCGGAGGAGTGCGCGATGAGCAGTTCTTC
CASSLSAGGVRDEQFF
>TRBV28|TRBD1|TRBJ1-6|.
TGTGCCAGCAGCCCTGGACAGGCGGATTCACCCCTCCACTTT
CASSPGQADSPLHF
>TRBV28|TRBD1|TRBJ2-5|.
TGTGCCAGCAGTTCCTCCGGGACAGGGGACGAGACCCAGTACTTC
CASSSSGTGDETQYF
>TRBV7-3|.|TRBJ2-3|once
TGTGCCAGCAGCCCCGGGAGCACAGATACGCAGTATTTT
CASSPGSTDTQYF
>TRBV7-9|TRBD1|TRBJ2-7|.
TGTGCCAGCAGCTTATACGGGACAGGGAGCTACGAGCAGTACTTC
CASSLYGTGSYEQYF
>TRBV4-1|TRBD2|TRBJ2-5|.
TGCGCCAGCAGCCAAGATTTAGGAGCGGGGCTTCAAGAGACCCAGTACTTC
CASSQDLGAGLQETQYF
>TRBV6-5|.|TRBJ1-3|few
TGTGCCAGCAGTTACTTCGCCGGGACGGGAAACACCATATATTTT
CASSYFAGTGNTIYF
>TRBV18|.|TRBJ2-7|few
TGTGCCAGCTCACCCGGGGCCGCCTACGAGCAGTACTTC
CASSPGAAYEQYF
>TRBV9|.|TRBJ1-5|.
TGTGCCAGCAGCGGTGACGGGGGGACTCAGCCCCAGCATTTT
CASSGDGGTQPQHF
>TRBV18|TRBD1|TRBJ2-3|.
TGTGCCAGCTCACCATCTTCGACAGGGGGCTCAGATACGCAGTATTTT
CASSPSSTGGSDTQYF
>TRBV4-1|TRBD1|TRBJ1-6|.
TGCGCCAGCAGCCAGCTGTTTCGGGACAGGGGCTTTAATTCACCCCTCCACTTT
CASSQLFRDRGFNSPLHF
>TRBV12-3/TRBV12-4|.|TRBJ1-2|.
TGTGCCAGCAGTTTGTATGGCTACACCTTC
CASSLYGYTF
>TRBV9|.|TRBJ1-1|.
TGTGCCAGCAGCTCCGGCAGGGACACTGAAGCTTTCTTT
CASSSGRDTEAFF
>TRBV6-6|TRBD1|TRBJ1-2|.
TGTGCCAGCAGTTACGAGGGACAGGGCTATGGCTACACCTTC
CASSYEGQGYGYTF
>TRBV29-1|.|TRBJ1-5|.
TGCAGCGTTGGAGACAGCAATCAGCCCCAGCATTTT
CSVGDSNQPQHF
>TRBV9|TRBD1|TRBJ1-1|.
TGTGCCAGCAGCGTAGGGACAGGGTTTTTAGAAGCTTTCTTT
CASSVGTGFLEAFF
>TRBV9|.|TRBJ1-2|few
TGTGCCAGCAGCGCCATCCCCTATGGCTACACCTTC
CASSAIPYGYTF
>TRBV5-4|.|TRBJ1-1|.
TGTGCCAGCAGCTTGGGGTGGGGGGGCCAGAACACTGAAGCTTTCTTT
CASSLGWGGQNTEAFF
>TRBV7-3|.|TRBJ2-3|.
TGTGCCAGCAGCTCTCAACCAGGCACAGATACGCAGTATTTT
CASSSQPGTDTQYF
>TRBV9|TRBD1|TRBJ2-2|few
TGTGCCAGCAGTACAAGACAGGGGGCAACCGGGGAGCTGTTTTTT
CASSTRQGATGELFF
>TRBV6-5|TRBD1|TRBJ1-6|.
TGTGCCAGCAGTTACCAGGGGGGGATGGGTTCACCCCTCCACTTT
CASSYQGGMGSPLHF
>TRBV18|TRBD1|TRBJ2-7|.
TGTGCCAGCTCACGGAACCGGGACAGGGACCACGAGCAGTACTTC
CASSRNRDRDHEQYF